One T cell receptor (beta chain) is described in this entry. The data are from a study of T-cell reconstitution after alpha-beta-depleted transplantation in children. Unique molecular identifiers were used in preparing the TCRbeta library. TCRdb itself ran the PCR reads through MiXCR, one entry per CDR3 protein. The sample holds hundreds of thousands of distinct CDR3 sequences, approximately 20% seen once. The CDR3 runs to 18 residues. Germline CDR1 is LGHNA and CDR2 is YNFKEQ. The junction had 9 bases not matched to a gene; V was cut back by 0 bases and J by 3 bases. The sequencing used PBMCs from the stem cell graft donor, collected from the stem cell graft. The rearrangement uses TRBV4-2 and TRBJ2-1; TRBD2 matches 9 bases. This receptor was taken from a human donor who donated a stem cell graft to a child with acute lymphoblastic leukemia. The CDR3 DNA reads as TGTGCCAGCAGCCAAGATACGGCGGGAGGGACTCTCTACAATGAGCAGTTCTTC. It is translated as CASSQDTAGGTLYNEQFF.